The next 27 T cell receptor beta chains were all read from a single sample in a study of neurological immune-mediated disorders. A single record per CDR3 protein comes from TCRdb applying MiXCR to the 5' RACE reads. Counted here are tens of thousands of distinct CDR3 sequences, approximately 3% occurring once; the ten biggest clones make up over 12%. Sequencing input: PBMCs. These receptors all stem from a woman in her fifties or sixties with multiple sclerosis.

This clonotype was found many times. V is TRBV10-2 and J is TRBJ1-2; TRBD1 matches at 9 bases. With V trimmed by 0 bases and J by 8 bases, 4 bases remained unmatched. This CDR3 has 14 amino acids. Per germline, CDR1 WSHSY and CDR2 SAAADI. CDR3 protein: CASSESGQGTGYTF. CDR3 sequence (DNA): TGCGCCAGCAGTGAGTCGGGACAGGGTACCGGCTACACCTTC.

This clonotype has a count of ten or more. DNA of the CDR3: TGTGCCAGCAGTGAAGGACTAGCGCTAGCCCAAGAGACCCAGTACTTC. Protein: CASSEGLALAQETQYF. The chain combines TRBV2 with TRBJ2-5, with TRBD2 identical over 8 bases. V lost 1 base, J lost 1 base, and 5 bases stayed unmatched. The CDR3 has 16 amino acids. Per the germline V gene, CDR1 is SNHLY and CDR2 is FYNNEI.

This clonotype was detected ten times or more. CDR3 coding DNA: TGTGCCAGCAGTGGAGGGAATAGAAATCAGCCCCAGCATTTT. Translating gives CASSGGNRNQPQHF. The genes are TRBV2 and TRBJ1-5; D remains unclear. With 4 bases removed from V and 4 bases from J, the gap between germline ends came to 11 bases. Germline-derived CDR1 and CDR2 are SNHLY and FYNNEI. CDR3 size: 14 residues. Full variable domain (missing parts from reference TRBV2 and TRBJ1-5): EPEVTQTPSHQVTQMGQEVILRCVPISNHLYFYWYRQILGQKVEFLVSFYNNEISEKSEIFDDQFSVERPDGSNFTLKIRSTKLEDSAMYFCASSGGNRNQPQHFGDGTRLSIL.

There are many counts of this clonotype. CDR3 sequence reads: CASSVEAGGGAGAAYNEQFF. The CDR3 bases are TGTGCCAGCAGCGTAGAGGCAGGTGGGGGTGCGGGAGCGGCCTACAATGAGCAGTTCTTC. J is TRBJ2-1 and V is TRBV9; 7 bases line up with TRBD2. Germline V gene sequence: CDR1 SGDLS, CDR2 YYNGEE. This CDR3 is 20 amino acids long. The junction had 17 bases not matched to a gene; V was cut back by 0 bases and J by 2 bases. Full variable domain (rest looked up from reference TRBV9 and TRBJ2-1): DSGVTQTPKHLITATGQRVTLRCSPRSGDLSVYWYQQSLDQGLQFLIQYYNGEERAKGNILERFSAQQFPDLHSELNLSSLELGDSALYFCASSVEAGGGAGAAYNEQFFGPGTRLTVL.

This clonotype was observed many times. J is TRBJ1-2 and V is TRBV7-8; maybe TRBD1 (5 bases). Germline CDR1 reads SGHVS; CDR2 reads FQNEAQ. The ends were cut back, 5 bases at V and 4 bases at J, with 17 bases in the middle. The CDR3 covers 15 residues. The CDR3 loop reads CASSPGRGSVYGYTF. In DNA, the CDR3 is TGTGCCAGCAGCCCAGGCCGGGGGAGCGTCTATGGCTACACCTTC.

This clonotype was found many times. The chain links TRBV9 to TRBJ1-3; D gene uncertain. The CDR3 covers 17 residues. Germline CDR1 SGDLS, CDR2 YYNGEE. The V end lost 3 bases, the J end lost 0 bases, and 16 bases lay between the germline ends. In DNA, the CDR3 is TGTGCCAGCAGCGGACTTCGGGCAGGAAGCTCTGGAAACACCATATATTTT. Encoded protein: CASSGLRAGSSGNTIYF.

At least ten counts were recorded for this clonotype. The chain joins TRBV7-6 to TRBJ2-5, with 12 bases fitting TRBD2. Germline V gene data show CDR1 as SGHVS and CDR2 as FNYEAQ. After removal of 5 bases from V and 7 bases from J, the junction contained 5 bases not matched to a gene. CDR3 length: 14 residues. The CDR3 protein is CASSPEGLAGTQYF. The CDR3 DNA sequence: TGTGCCAGCAGCCCAGAGGGACTAGCGGGGACCCAGTACTTC.

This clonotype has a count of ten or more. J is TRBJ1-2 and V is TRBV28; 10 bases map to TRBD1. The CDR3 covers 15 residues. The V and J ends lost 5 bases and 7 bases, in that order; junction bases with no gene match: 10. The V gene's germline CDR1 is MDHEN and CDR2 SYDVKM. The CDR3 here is CASSTGTGVPGGYTF. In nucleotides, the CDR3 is TGTGCCAGCAGTACCGGGACAGGGGTTCCTGGTGGCTACACCTTC.

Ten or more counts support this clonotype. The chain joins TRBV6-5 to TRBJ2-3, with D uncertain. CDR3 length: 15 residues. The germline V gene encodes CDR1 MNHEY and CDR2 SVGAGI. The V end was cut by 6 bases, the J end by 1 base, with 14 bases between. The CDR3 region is CASSRTNRGTDTQYF. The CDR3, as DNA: TGTGCCAGCAGCCGGACGAACCGAGGCACAGATACGCAGTATTTT.

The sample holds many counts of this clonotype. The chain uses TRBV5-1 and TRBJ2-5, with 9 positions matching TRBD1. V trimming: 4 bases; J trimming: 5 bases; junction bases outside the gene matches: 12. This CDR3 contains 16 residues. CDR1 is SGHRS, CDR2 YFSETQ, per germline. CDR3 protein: CASSARTGGARETQYF. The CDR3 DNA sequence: TGCGCCAGCAGCGCCCGTACAGGGGGCGCCCGGGAGACCCAGTACTTC. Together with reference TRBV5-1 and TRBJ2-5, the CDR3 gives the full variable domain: KAGVTQTPRYLIKTRGQQVTLSCSPISGHRSVSWYQQTPGQGLQFLFEYFSETQRNKGNFPGRFSGRQFSNSRSEMNVSTLELGDSALYLCASSARTGGARETQYFGPGTRLLVL.

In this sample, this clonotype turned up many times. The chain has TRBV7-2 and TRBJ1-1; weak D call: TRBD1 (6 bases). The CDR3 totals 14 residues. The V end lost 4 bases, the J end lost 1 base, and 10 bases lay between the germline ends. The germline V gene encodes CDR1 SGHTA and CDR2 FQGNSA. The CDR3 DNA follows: TGTGCCAGCAGCTCGGCGGGACAGAACACTGAAGCTTTCTTT. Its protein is CASSSAGQNTEAFF.

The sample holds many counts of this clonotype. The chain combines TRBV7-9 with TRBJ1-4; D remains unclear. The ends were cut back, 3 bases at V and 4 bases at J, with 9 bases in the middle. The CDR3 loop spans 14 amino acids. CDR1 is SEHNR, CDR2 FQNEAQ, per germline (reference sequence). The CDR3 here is CASSLRTDNEKLFF. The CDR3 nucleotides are TGTGCCAGCAGCTTGCGGACTGATAATGAAAAACTGTTTTTT.

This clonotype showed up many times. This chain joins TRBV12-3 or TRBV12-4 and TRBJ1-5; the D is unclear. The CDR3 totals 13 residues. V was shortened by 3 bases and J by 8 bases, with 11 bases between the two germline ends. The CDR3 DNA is TGTGCCAGCAGTTTGAATGGCGGGGAGCCCCAGCATTTT. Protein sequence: CASSLNGGEPQHF.

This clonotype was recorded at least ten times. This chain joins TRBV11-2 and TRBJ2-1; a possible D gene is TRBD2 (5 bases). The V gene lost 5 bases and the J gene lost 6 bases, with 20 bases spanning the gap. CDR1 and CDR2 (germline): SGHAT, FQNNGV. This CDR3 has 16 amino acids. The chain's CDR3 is CASSPRRLPTSNEQFF. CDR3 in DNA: TGTGCCAGCAGCCCACGGAGACTACCGACTTCCAATGAGCAGTTCTTC.

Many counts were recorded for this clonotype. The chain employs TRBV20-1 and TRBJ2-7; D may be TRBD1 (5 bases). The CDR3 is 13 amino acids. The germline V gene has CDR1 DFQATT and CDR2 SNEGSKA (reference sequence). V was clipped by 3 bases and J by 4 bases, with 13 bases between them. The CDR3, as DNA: TGCAGTGCTAGGGGGCCGTTCCCTTACGAGCAGTACGTC. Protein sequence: CSARGPFPYEQYV.

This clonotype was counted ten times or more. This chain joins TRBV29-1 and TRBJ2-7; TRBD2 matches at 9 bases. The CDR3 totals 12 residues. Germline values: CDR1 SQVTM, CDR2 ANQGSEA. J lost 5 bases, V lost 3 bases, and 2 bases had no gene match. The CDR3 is CSVDERGDEQYV. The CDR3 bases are TGCAGCGTTGACGAGCGGGGGGACGAGCAGTACGTC.

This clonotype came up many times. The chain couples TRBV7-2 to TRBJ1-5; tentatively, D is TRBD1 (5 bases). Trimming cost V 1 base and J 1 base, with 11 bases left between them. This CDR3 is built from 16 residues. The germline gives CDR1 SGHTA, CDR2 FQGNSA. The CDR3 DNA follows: TGTGCCAGCAGCTTAGACGCAGGGCTAAGCAATCAGCCCCAGCATTTT. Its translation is CASSLDAGLSNQPQHF. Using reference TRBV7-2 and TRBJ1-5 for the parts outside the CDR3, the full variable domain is GAGVSQSPSNKVTEKGKDVELRCDPISGHTALYWYRQSLGQGLEFLIYFQGNSAPDKSGLPSDRFSAERTGGSVSTLTIQRTQQEDSAVYLCASSLDAGLSNQPQHFGDGTRLSIL.

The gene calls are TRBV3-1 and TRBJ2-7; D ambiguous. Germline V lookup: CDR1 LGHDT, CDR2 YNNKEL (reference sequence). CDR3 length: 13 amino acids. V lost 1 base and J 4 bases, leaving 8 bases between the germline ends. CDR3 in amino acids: CASSQVAGYEQYF. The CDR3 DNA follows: TGTGCCAGCAGCCAAGTCGCAGGATACGAGCAGTACTTC.

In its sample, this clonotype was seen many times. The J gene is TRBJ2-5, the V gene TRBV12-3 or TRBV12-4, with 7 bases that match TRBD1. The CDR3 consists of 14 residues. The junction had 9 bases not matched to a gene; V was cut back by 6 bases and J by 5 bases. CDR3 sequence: CASRKQGLRETQYF. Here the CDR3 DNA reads TGTGCCAGCAGAAAACAGGGGCTTCGGGAGACCCAGTACTTC.

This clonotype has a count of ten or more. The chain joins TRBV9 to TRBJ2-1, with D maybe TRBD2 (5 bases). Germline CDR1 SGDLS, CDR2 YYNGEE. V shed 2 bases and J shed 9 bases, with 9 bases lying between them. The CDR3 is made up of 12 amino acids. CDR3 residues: CASSVRAGEQFF. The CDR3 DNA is TGTGCCAGCAGCGTTAGGGCGGGTGAGCAGTTCTTC.

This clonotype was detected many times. The CDR3 loop is CSANRGDEQYF. The CDR3 DNA reads as TGCAGTGCTAACAGGGGCGACGAGCAGTACTTC. The J gene is TRBJ2-7, the V gene TRBV20-1; 7 bases match TRBD1. V was pared by 4 bases and J by 5 bases, with 2 bases of the junction left unmatched. CDR1 and CDR2 from the germline V gene are DFQATT and SNEGSKA (reference sequence). The CDR3 sequence is 11 residues long.

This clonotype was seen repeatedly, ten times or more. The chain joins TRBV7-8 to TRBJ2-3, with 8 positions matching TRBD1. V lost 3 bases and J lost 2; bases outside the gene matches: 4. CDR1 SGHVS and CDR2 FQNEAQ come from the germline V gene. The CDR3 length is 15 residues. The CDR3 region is CASSFRTGITDTQYF. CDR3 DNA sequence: TGTGCCAGCAGCTTCCGGACAGGGATCACAGATACGCAGTATTTT.

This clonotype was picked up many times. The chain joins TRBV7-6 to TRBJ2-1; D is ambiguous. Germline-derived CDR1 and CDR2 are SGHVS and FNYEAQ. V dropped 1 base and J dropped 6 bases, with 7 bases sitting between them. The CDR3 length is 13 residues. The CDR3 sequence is CASSLGPLNEQFF. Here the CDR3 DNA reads TGTGCCAGCAGCTTAGGCCCGCTCAATGAGCAGTTCTTC.

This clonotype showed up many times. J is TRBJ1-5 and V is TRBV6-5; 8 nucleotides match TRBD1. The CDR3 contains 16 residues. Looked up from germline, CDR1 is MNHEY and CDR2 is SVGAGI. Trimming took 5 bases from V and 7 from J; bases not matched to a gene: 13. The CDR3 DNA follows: TGTGCCAGCAGTCGAACTCAGGGGGCGAGCGGCCAGCCCCAGCATTTT. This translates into CASSRTQGASGQPQHF.

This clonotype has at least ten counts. CDR3 DNA: TGTGCCAGCAGCTCCGAGACAGGGTGGGTCCAAGAGACCCAGTACTTC. Its protein product is CASSSETGWVQETQYF. The chain links TRBV7-8 to TRBJ2-5, with TRBD1 matching over 7 bases. CDR1 is SGHVS and CDR2 is FQNEAQ in the germline V gene. Trimming at V came to 4 bases and at J to 1 base, leaving 9 bases not matched to a gene. This CDR3 has 16 residues.

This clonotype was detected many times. CDR3 sequence: CASSLYSNSGANVLTF. The CDR3 nucleotides are TGTGCCAGCAGTTTATATAGCAACTCTGGGGCCAACGTCCTGACTTTC. V usage is TRBV28 and J usage is TRBJ2-6; D ambiguous. The V end lost 1 base, the J end lost 0 bases, and 7 bases lay between the germline ends. The CDR3 loop spans 16 amino acids. From germline, CDR1 is MDHEN and CDR2 SYDVKM. The full variable domain, its missing parts supplied by reference TRBV28 and TRBJ2-6, is DVKVTQSSRYLVKRTGEKVFLECVQDMDHENMFWYRQDPGLGLRLIYFSYDVKMKEKGDIPEGYSVSREKKERFSLILESASTNQTSMYLCASSLYSNSGANVLTFGAGSRLTVL.

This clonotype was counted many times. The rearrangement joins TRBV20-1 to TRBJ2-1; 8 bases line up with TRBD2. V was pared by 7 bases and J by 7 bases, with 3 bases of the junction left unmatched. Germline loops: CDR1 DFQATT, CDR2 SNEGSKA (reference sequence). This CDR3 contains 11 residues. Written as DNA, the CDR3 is TGCAGTGGTAGCGGGAATAATGAGCAGTTCTTC. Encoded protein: CSGSGNNEQFF.